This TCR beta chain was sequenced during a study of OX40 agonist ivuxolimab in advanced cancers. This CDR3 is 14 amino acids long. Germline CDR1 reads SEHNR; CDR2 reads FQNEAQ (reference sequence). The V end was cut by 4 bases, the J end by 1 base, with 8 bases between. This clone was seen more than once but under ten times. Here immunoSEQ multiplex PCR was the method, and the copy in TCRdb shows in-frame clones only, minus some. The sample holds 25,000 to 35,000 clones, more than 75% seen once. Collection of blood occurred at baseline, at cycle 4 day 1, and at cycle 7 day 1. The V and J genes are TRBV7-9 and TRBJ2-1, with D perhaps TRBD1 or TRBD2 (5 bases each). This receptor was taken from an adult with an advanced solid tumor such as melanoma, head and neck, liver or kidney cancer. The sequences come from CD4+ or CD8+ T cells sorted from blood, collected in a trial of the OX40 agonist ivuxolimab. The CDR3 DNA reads TGTGCCAGCAGCTATGGGGGATCCTACAATGAGCAGTTCTTC. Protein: CASSYGGSYNEQFF.